Listed below are T cell receptor beta chains from one sample, sequenced in a study of cytotoxic CD8 clonotypes in ibrutinib-treated CLL. Clones were sequenced by immunoSEQ multiplex PCR, and TCRdb holds only the in-frame ones, with some missing. The table includes tens of thousands of clones, roughly 69% detected once. Sequencing used PBMCs, obtained at disease progression, from a patient treated with ibrutinib. These receptors came from a human donor with chronic lymphocytic leukemia. Each CDR3 is given with its conserved first and last residue. The D gene is left open where the match is weak. Clone size appears in some rows only: once, few, many, or a class for an expanded clone.

d_call: TRBD2
v_call: TRBV7-8
j_call: TRBJ2-3
clone_size: .
cdr3_aa: CASNGLAGGGYTDTQYF
cdr3_nt: TGTGCCAGCAACGGACTAGCGGGGGGAGGGTACACAGATACGCAGTATTTT

d_call: .
v_call: TRBV4-2
j_call: TRBJ2-7
clone_size: few
cdr3_aa: CASSQEHINYEQYF
cdr3_nt: TGTGCCAGCAGCCAAGAACACATCAACTACGAGCAGTACTTC

d_call: .
v_call: TRBV7-3
j_call: TRBJ2-3
clone_size: .
cdr3_aa: CASSRTPSGTDTQYF
cdr3_nt: TGTGCCAGCAGCAGAACTCCCTCCGGGACAGATACGCAGTATTTT

d_call: TRBD2
v_call: TRBV9
j_call: TRBJ2-7
clone_size: .
cdr3_aa: CASSVGLAGSREQYF
cdr3_nt: TGTGCCAGCAGCGTAGGACTAGCGGGGTCTAGGGAGCAGTACTTC

d_call: .
v_call: TRBV5-1
j_call: TRBJ2-3
clone_size: .
cdr3_aa: CASRRTDTQYF
cdr3_nt: TGCGCCAGCAGGAGGACAGATACGCAGTATTTT

d_call: .
v_call: TRBV9
j_call: TRBJ2-3
clone_size: few
cdr3_aa: CASSVGSLVTDTQYF
cdr3_nt: TGTGCCAGCAGCGTAGGGAGTCTAGTGACAGATACGCAGTATTTT

d_call: .
v_call: TRBV13
j_call: TRBJ2-5
clone_size: .
cdr3_aa: CASSSRDTLETQYF
cdr3_nt: TGTGCCAGCAGTTCCCGGGACACTTTAGAGACCCAGTACTTC

d_call: .
v_call: TRBV19
j_call: TRBJ2-1
clone_size: once
cdr3_aa: CATGIGRSYNEQFF
cdr3_nt: TGTGCCACTGGAATAGGGCGGTCCTACAATGAGCAGTTCTTC

d_call: TRBD1
v_call: TRBV4-2
j_call: TRBJ2-2
clone_size: .
cdr3_aa: CASSHLGQGARDGELFF
cdr3_nt: TGTGCCAGCAGCCATCTCGGGCAGGGGGCAAGGGACGGGGAGCTGTTTTTT

d_call: TRBD1
v_call: TRBV4-1
j_call: TRBJ1-2
clone_size: few
cdr3_aa: CASSSTGGGGYTF
cdr3_nt: TGCGCCAGCAGCAGCACAGGGGGAGGTGGCTACACCTTC

d_call: TRBD2
v_call: TRBV7-8
j_call: TRBJ2-1
clone_size: once
cdr3_aa: CASSLRGGRDNEQFF
cdr3_nt: TGTGCCAGCAGCTTACGCGGGGGTCGCGACAATGAGCAGTTCTTC

d_call: TRBD1
v_call: TRBV2
j_call: TRBJ1-2
clone_size: .
cdr3_aa: CASSALAGGGYTF
cdr3_nt: TGTGCCAGCAGTGCGTTGGCAGGGGGGGGCTACACCTTC

d_call: TRBD1
v_call: TRBV7-6
j_call: TRBJ1-5
clone_size: once
cdr3_aa: CASSLSPTGILPQHF
cdr3_nt: TGTGCCAGCAGCTTATCCCCGACAGGGATTTTGCCCCAGCATTTT

d_call: .
v_call: TRBV11-2
j_call: TRBJ1-4
clone_size: .
cdr3_aa: CASSLVDATNEKLFF
cdr3_nt: TGTGCCAGCAGCTTAGTAGATGCAACTAATGAAAAACTGTTTTTT

d_call: .
v_call: TRBV18
j_call: TRBJ1-4
clone_size: .
cdr3_aa: CASSPTLGEKLFF
cdr3_nt: TGTGCCAGCTCACCAACGCTCGGTGAAAAACTGTTTTTT

d_call: .
v_call: TRBV9
j_call: TRBJ2-3
clone_size: .
cdr3_aa: CASSIGTTDTQYF
cdr3_nt: TGTGCCAGCAGCATTGGGACCACAGATACGCAGTATTTT

d_call: .
v_call: TRBV27
j_call: TRBJ1-1
clone_size: .
cdr3_aa: CASSSKVTEAFF
cdr3_nt: TGTGCCAGCAGTAGTAAGGTCACTGAAGCTTTCTTT

d_call: .
v_call: TRBV9
j_call: TRBJ1-2
clone_size: few
cdr3_aa: CASTLVGAEGGYTF
cdr3_nt: TGTGCCAGCACTCTCGTAGGGGCCGAGGGGGGCTACACCTTC

d_call: .
v_call: TRBV29-1
j_call: TRBJ1-3
clone_size: .
cdr3_aa: CSVDTGSTGNTIYF
cdr3_nt: TGCAGCGTTGATACCGGCAGTACTGGAAACACCATATATTTT

d_call: .
v_call: TRBV6-1
j_call: TRBJ1-6
clone_size: .
cdr3_aa: CASRSGRYSPLHF
cdr3_nt: TGTGCCAGCAGGTCAGGGCGATATTCACCCCTCCACTTT

d_call: .
v_call: TRBV6-6
j_call: TRBJ1-2
clone_size: few
cdr3_aa: CASSEGNYGYTF
cdr3_nt: TGTGCCAGCAGCGAGGGAAACTATGGCTACACCTTC

d_call: TRBD2
v_call: TRBV6-1
j_call: TRBJ2-1
clone_size: once
cdr3_aa: CASSLADSSYNEQFF
cdr3_nt: TGTGCCAGCAGTCTAGCGGATAGCTCCTACAATGAGCAGTTCTTC

d_call: .
v_call: TRBV5-1
j_call: TRBJ1-2
clone_size: .
cdr3_aa: CATSLGGGDYGYTF
cdr3_nt: TGCGCCACCTCATTAGGAGGGGGGGACTATGGCTACACCTTC